The sequence of this TCR beta chain was determined in a study of OX40 agonist ivuxolimab in advanced cancers. Background on the study: Patients took ivuxolimab, an agonistic anti-OX40 (CD134) antibody. The study enrolled dose-escalation patients with hepatocellular carcinoma, melanoma, renal cell or head and neck cancer.

In regard to this clone: The antigen is not known. Different DNA sequences within this sample yield the same CDR3.

Trimming at V came to 1 base and at J to 2 bases, leaving 4 bases not matched to a gene. CDR1 SGHVS and CDR2 FNYEAQ come from the germline V gene. The CDR3 totals 16 residues. The study's findings and limits: The 0.1-3.0 mg/kg partial responders had among the lowest clonal expansion.

Using immunoSEQ multiplex PCR, the repertoire was profiled, and TCRdb retains in-frame clones only, with some absent. The table lists approximately 88,000 clones, around nine tenths of them singletons, with about 0.3% in the top ten. This TCR derives from an adult with an advanced solid tumor such as melanoma, head and neck, liver or kidney cancer. The sample here was CD4+ or CD8+ T cells sorted from blood, taken in a trial of the OX40 agonist ivuxolimab. The chain combines TRBV7-6 with TRBJ2-2; TRBD1 aligns across 7 bases. As DNA, the CDR3 is TGTGCCAGCAGCTTAGTAGGGGGCGCAAACACCGGGGAGCTGTTTTTT. Translated: CASSLVGGANTGELFF.